The present T cell receptor beta chain was sequenced within a study of early T cells in non-severe SARS-CoV-2 infection. This clonotype occurred once. TCRdb independently ran MiXCR on the 5' RACE reads; one entry per CDR3 protein. This sample has around 62,000 distinct CDR3 sequences; 9.5% to 15% occur once, and the top ten carry less than 4.5%. Germline CDR1 MDHEN, CDR2 SYDVKM. Trimming removed 4 bases from V and 3 bases from J; junction bases left unmatched: 7. The CDR3 covers 15 residues. The rearrangement joins TRBV28 to TRBJ2-5, with 8 bases lining up with TRBD1. This sequence originates from an adult who was a healthcare worker with PCR-confirmed SARS-CoV-2 infection or an uninfected control (not recorded which). The sample consisted of whole blood. The chain's CDR3 is CASSSLATGEETQYF. CDR3 sequence (DNA): TGTGCCAGCAGTTCCCTGGCGACAGGGGAAGAGACCCAGTACTTC.